The T cell receptor beta chain under discussion was sequenced for a study of type 1 and type 2 diabetes patients. For the study at large: Magnetic bead positive selection isolated CD4+ or CD8+ T cells from PBMCs.

PCR was run on genomic DNA. The TCR beta CDR3 region was amplified using 30 forward and 13 reverse primers. MiXCR was run by TCRdb on the multiplex PCR reads, yielding one entry per CDR3 protein. The sample contains under 300,000 distinct CDR3 sequences, more than 45% of which appear only once. Standard classification criteria confirmed type 1 or type 2 diabetes in all patients. CDR1 is ENHRY, CDR2 SYGVKD, per germline. V was trimmed by 8 bases and J by 5 bases, leaving 24 bases between them. The CDR3 length is 16 residues. For this clonotype: This may come from a read error, since a much larger clone is one base off. Here the CDR3 omits its conserved ending phenylalanine or tryptophan, so a read error is the likely source.

Source material: peripheral blood mononuclear cells (PBMCs). V gene TRBV10-3 combines with J gene TRBJ1-2; D unclear. This receptor was obtained from a man aged 18 to 30 with type 2 diabetes. For the CDR3, the DNA is TGTGCCATCGGGAGGTCGTTAGGAGTCGAGGATTATGGCTACACCCTC. Its protein is CAIGRSLGVEDYGYTL.